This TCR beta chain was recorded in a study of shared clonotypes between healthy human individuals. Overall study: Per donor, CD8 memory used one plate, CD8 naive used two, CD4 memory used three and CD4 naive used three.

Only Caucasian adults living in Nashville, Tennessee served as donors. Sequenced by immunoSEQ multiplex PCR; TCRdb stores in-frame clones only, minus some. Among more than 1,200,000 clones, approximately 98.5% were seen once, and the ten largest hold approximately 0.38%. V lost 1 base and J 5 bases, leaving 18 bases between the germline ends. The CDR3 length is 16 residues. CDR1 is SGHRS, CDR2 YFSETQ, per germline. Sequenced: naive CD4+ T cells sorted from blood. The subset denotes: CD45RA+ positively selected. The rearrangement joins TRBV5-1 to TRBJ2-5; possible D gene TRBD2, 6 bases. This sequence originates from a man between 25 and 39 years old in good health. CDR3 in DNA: TGCGCCAGCAGCTTGTCGGGGGACCCCCGTATGGAGACCCAGTACTTC. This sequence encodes CASSLSGDPRMETQYF.